This is a list of T cell receptor beta chains from one sample in a study of T cells after yellow fever vaccination. One entry per CDR3 protein, called by TCRdb with MiXCR from the 5' RACE reads. This table holds about 14,000 distinct CDR3 sequences, 7.3% found once. The starting material was PBMCs, either bulk or a sorted T-cell subset (CD4+, CD8+, memory, or dextramer-sorted; not recorded which), obtained on the day of the yellow fever booster vaccination. All receptors derive from a man younger than 35 who received the YFV17D yellow fever vaccine. CDR3s include the opening cysteine and the closing phenylalanine or tryptophan. Each record gives: clone size, V gene, D gene, J gene, CDR3 protein, CDR3 DNA. A D gene is named only where the DNA matches it firmly. The size field is filled for only some rows; it gives once, few, many or a size class.

medium-sized,TRBV10-3,TRBD1,TRBJ2-3,CAISLDRRLQYF,TGTGCCATCAGCCTGGACAGGCGACTGCAGTATTTT
many,TRBV6-5,TRBD1,TRBJ1-6,CASSRDRKTYNSPLHF,TGTGCCAGCAGCCGGGACAGAAAAACTTATAATTCACCCCTCCACTTT
many,TRBV20-1,TRBD1,TRBJ2-3,CSAPTGSDTQYF,TGCAGTGCACCGACAGGGTCAGATACGCAGTATTTT
many,TRBV7-2,NA,TRBJ2-5,CASSFGTALETQYF,TGTGCCAGCAGCTTTGGCACCGCTTTGGAGACCCAGTACTTC
many,TRBV4-3,TRBD2,TRBJ2-7,CASSQGWTSGSYEQYF,TGCGCCAGCAGCCAAGGTTGGACTAGCGGGAGTTACGAGCAGTACTTC
medium-sized,TRBV6-6,NA,TRBJ1-2,CASSYVQALDGYTF,TGTGCCAGCAGTTACGTTCAGGCCCTAGATGGCTACACCTTC
many,TRBV6-5,NA,TRBJ1-5,CATRGTTNQPQHF,TGTGCCACCAGAGGGACAACAAATCAGCCCCAGCATTTT
many,TRBV19,TRBD2,TRBJ2-5,CASRKRASGHWETQYF,TGTGCCAGTAGGAAACGGGCTAGCGGCCACTGGGAGACCCAGTACTTC
many,TRBV5-1,TRBD2,TRBJ2-3,CASLSGGARDTQYF,TGCGCCAGCCTTAGCGGGGGGGCCAGAGATACGCAGTATTTT
NA,TRBV15,NA,TRBJ2-7,CATSSSAGSSYEQYF,TGTGCCACCAGCAGCTCTGCGGGAAGCTCCTACGAGCAGTACTTC
many,TRBV5-1,NA,TRBJ2-2,CASSLDQRAGELFF,TGCGCCAGCAGCTTGGATCAACGCGCCGGGGAGCTGTTTTTT
many,TRBV7-3,NA,TRBJ2-3,CASSLAQGGDTQYF,TGTGCCAGCAGCTTAGCCCAGGGAGGAGATACGCAGTATTTT
many,TRBV29-1,NA,TRBJ2-2,CSVEVSVGKMNTGELFF,TGCAGCGTTGAAGTAAGTGTCGGAAAGATGAACACCGGGGAGCTGTTTTTT
many,TRBV11-2,NA,TRBJ1-2,CASSSTSTREYGYTF,TGTGCCAGCAGCTCTACGAGTACTCGGGAGTATGGCTACACCTTC
NA,TRBV28,NA,TRBJ1-1,CASSSPYRAEAFF,TGTGCCAGCAGTTCGCCATACAGGGCCGAAGCTTTCTTT
many,TRBV9,TRBD2,TRBJ2-1,CASSLSGGPYNEQFF,TGTGCCAGCAGCCTTAGCGGGGGTCCCTACAATGAGCAGTTCTTC
many,TRBV19,NA,TRBJ1-2,CASSLSRGRGGYTF,TGTGCCAGTAGTCTGAGCAGGGGCCGCGGAGGCTACACCTTC
many,TRBV20-1,NA,TRBJ2-3,CSARERRGRTDTQYF,TGCAGTGCTAGAGAACGGCGGGGCCGCACAGATACGCAGTATTTT
many,TRBV20-1,NA,TRBJ1-5,CSAKGWNQPQHF,TGCAGTGCTAAGGGGTGGAATCAGCCCCAGCATTTT
medium-sized,TRBV4-3,NA,TRBJ2-3,CASSQDRGADTQYF,TGCGCCAGCAGCCAAGATAGAGGGGCAGATACGCAGTATTTT
many,TRBV27,NA,TRBJ2-3,CASRGTDTQYF,TGTGCCAGCAGGGGAACAGATACGCAGTATTTT
many,TRBV5-1,TRBD2,TRBJ2-1,CASSPGPLAGGYNEQFF,TGCGCCAGCAGCCCCGGGCCACTAGCGGGGGGATACAATGAGCAGTTCTTC
many,TRBV5-1,TRBD1,TRBJ2-1,CASSIQGGEQFF,TGCGCCAGCAGCATACAGGGGGGTGAGCAGTTCTTC
many,TRBV5-4,NA,TRBJ2-5,CASSRLGQETQYF,TGTGCCAGCAGCCGACTAGGGCAAGAGACCCAGTACTTC
many,TRBV6-5,NA,TRBJ1-5,CASSYGPPSLEPQHF,TGTGCCAGCAGTTACGGGCCCCCTAGCCTCGAGCCCCAGCATTTT
many,TRBV6-5,NA,TRBJ1-2,CASSYARVGYGYTF,TGTGCCAGCAGTTACGCCAGGGTCGGCTATGGCTACACCTTC
many,TRBV18,NA,TRBJ2-5,CASSPPMTGMETQYF,TGTGCCAGCTCACCACCGATGACGGGGATGGAGACCCAGTACTTC
many,TRBV5-1,TRBD2,TRBJ2-4,CASSTTGEGLNIQYF,TGCGCCAGCAGCACTACGGGGGAGGGGCTGAACATTCAGTACTTC
medium-sized,TRBV7-9,TRBD1,TRBJ1-5,CASSLGQGGQPQHF,TGTGCCAGCAGCTTGGGGCAGGGGGGTCAGCCCCAGCATTTT
many,TRBV4-3,NA,TRBJ2-1,CASSQEAAINYGHEQFF,TGCGCCAGCAGCCAAGAAGCTGCGATTAACTACGGGCATGAGCAGTTCTTC
many,TRBV25-1,TRBD1,TRBJ1-2,CASSDGRDRANYGYTF,TGTGCCAGCAGTGATGGGAGGGACAGAGCTAACTATGGCTACACCTTC
once,TRBV20-1,NA,TRBJ2-4,CSASGGSGWRIQYF,TGCAGTGCTAGTGGGGGCTCGGGCTGGAGGATTCAGTACTTC
many,TRBV5-1,NA,TRBJ1-4,CASSPGRRGALANATNEKLFF,TGCGCCAGCAGCCCCGGGCGGAGGGGGGCCCTAGCCAACGCAACTAATGAAAAACTGTTTTTT
many,TRBV10-3,NA,TRBJ2-7,CAIRQAREQYF,TGTGCCATCAGACAGGCGCGCGAGCAGTACTTC
many,TRBV5-1,TRBD1,TRBJ2-1,CASSKSGQGYNEQFF,TGCGCCAGCAGCAAGAGCGGACAGGGTTACAATGAGCAGTTCTTC
many,TRBV20-1,NA,TRBJ2-1,CSARDTGGYDHNEQFF,TGCAGTGCTAGAGATACCGGGGGCTACGACCACAATGAGCAGTTCTTC
many,TRBV20-1,NA,TRBJ2-5,CSASPLARETQYF,TGCAGTGCTAGTCCGTTGGCTAGAGAGACCCAGTACTTC
many,TRBV5-4,NA,TRBJ2-5,CASSETTRGKTQYF,TGTGCCAGCAGCGAAACTACTAGAGGGAAGACCCAGTACTTC
many,TRBV28,NA,TRBJ2-3,CASSFGGVRADTQYF,TGTGCCAGCAGTTTTGGAGGAGTGAGGGCAGATACGCAGTATTTT
many,TRBV6-5,TRBD2,TRBJ2-1,CASSHPASGGDHPYYNEQFF,TGTGCCAGCAGCCACCCAGCTAGCGGGGGGGACCACCCCTATTACAATGAGCAGTTCTTC
many,TRBV7-8,NA,TRBJ1-6,CASSLALGSYSPLHF,TGTGCCAGCAGCTTAGCGCTAGGGTCCTATTCACCCCTCCACTTT
many,TRBV12-3/TRBV12-4,NA,TRBJ1-1,CASGRFGTEAFF,TGTGCCAGCGGGAGGTTTGGCACTGAAGCTTTCTTT
many,TRBV18,NA,TRBJ2-1,CASSRSAYNEQFF,TGTGCCAGCTCACGTTCAGCCTACAATGAGCAGTTCTTC
many,TRBV7-3,NA,TRBJ2-5,CASSVDIRETQYF,TGTGCCAGCAGCGTAGATATAAGAGAGACCCAGTACTTC